Listed below are T cell receptor beta chains from one sample, sequenced in a study of T cells in Graves' hyperthyroidism and ophthalmopathy. TCRdb reprocessed the multiplex PCR reads via MiXCR and lists one record per CDR3 protein. In the table there are a few hundred thousand distinct CDR3 sequences, more than 20% of which are singletons. The sequenced material came from blood. These TCRs come from a man aged 18 to 35 with Graves' hyperthyroidism. The CDR3 runs from the conserved cysteine through the conserved F or W. D genes are given only for firm matches. Clone size is given for some rows only: seen once, a few or many times, or a class if the clone is expanded.

clone size	V gene	J gene	D gene	CDR3 protein	CDR3 DNA
many	TRBV7-9	TRBJ1-5	.	CASSLLEEQPQHF	TGTGCCAGCAGCCTACTAGAGGAGCAGCCCCAGCATTTT
many	TRBV28	TRBJ2-7	.	CASSVDYEQYF	TGTGCCAGCAGTGTGGATTACGAGCAGTACTTC
.	TRBV20-1	TRBJ1-2	.	CSAASLGPRDGYTF	TGCAGTGCCGCCTCCCTGGGACCTAGGGATGGCTACACCTTC
many	TRBV7-9	TRBJ2-2	.	CASSDPQGFIGELFF	TGTGCCAGCAGCGACCCACAGGGATTCATCGGGGAGCTGTTTTTT
.	TRBV2	TRBJ1-5	TRBD1	CASSDEGGAGNQPQRF	TGTGCCAGCAGTGATGAAGGGGGCGCGGGCAATCAGCCCCAGCGTTTT
many	TRBV2	TRBJ2-7	.	CASSSEGHYEQYF	TGTGCCAGCAGTTCCGAGGGCCACTACGAGCAGTACTTC
many	TRBV2	TRBJ2-7	.	CASSSDGYYEQYF	TGTGCCAGCAGTAGCGACGGCTACTACGAGCAGTACTTC
many	TRBV12-3/TRBV12-4	TRBJ2-2	.	CASRGGPATGELFF	TGTGCCAGCCGAGGGGGGCCAGCTACCGGGGAGCTGTTTTTT
.	TRBV28	TRBJ1-2	.	CASTLGGRVRGYTF	TGTGCCAGCACGCTTGGAGGGCGGGTTAGAGGCTACACCTTC
.	TRBV5-1	TRBJ2-5	TRBD1	CASSSQSTGAGETQYF	TGCGCCAGCAGCTCACAGTCTACAGGGGCGGGAGAGACCCAGTACTTC
many	TRBV11-2	TRBJ2-5	.	CASSPGTAVVETQYF	TGTGCCAGCAGCCCTGGGACGGCGGTCGTGGAGACCCAGTACTTC
.	TRBV12-3/TRBV12-4	TRBJ2-7	TRBD2	CASSPGGGLAGGLDEQYF	TGTGCCAGCAGCCCCGGCGGAGGACTAGCGGGGGGGCTAGACGAGCAGTACTTC
.	TRBV30	TRBJ1-1	.	CAWSQGLGTEAFF	TGTGCCTGGAGTCAGGGGCTGGGGACTGAAGCTTTCTTT
many	TRBV27	TRBJ1-2	.	CASSAGSDFYGYTF	TGTGCCAGCAGTGCGGGCAGCGATTTCTATGGCTACACCTTC
many	TRBV12-3/TRBV12-4	TRBJ1-1	.	CASSLPPGAASVNTEAFF	TGTGCCAGCAGTTTACCTCCTGGGGCGGCTTCAGTTAACACTGAAGCTTTCTTT
many	TRBV12-3/TRBV12-4	TRBJ1-1	TRBD1	CASSSQGGYTEAFF	TGTGCCAGCAGTTCCCAGGGGGGGTACACTGAAGCTTTCTTT
few	TRBV6-1	TRBJ2-7	TRBD1	CASSEARTGGIPNEQYF	TGTGCCAGCAGTGAAGCGAGGACAGGGGGCATTCCCAACGAGCAGTACTTC
.	TRBV20-1	TRBJ2-5	.	CSASRDPQETQYF	TGCAGTGCTAGCCGGGACCCCCAAGAGACCCAGTACTTC
many	TRBV12-3/TRBV12-4	TRBJ2-7	TRBD2	CASSILAGGYEQYF	TGTGCCAGCAGCATTCTAGCGGGGGGCTACGAGCAGTACTTC
.	TRBV7-2	TRBJ1-2	TRBD1	CASRTGTGWDYGYTF	TGTGCCAGCAGAACCGGGACAGGGTGGGACTATGGCTACACCTTC
few	TRBV14	TRBJ1-1	TRBD1	CASSQGPTGMYDTEAFF	TGTGCCAGCAGCCAAGGGCCGACAGGGATGTACGACACTGAAGCTTTCTTT
.	TRBV4-1	TRBJ1-2	TRBD1	CASSQIGQGANGYTF	TGCGCCAGCAGCCAAATTGGACAGGGGGCGAATGGCTACACCTTC
.	TRBV6-2/TRBV6-3	TRBJ2-2	TRBD1	CASSYYVDRAGELFF	TGTGCCAGCAGTTACTACGTGGACAGGGCCGGGGAGCTGTTTTTT
.	TRBV3-1	TRBJ1-3	.	CASSPSLIEAAGNTIYF	TGTGCCAGCAGCCCCTCCCTCATCGAGGCAGCTGGAAACACCATATATTTT
many	TRBV6-2/TRBV6-3	TRBJ1-2	.	CASTLTAYYGYTF	TGTGCCAGCACCTTGACAGCTTACTATGGCTACACCTTC
many	TRBV11-1	TRBJ1-2	.	CASSLAGATLNYGYTF	TGTGCCAGCAGCCTGGCCGGAGCAACACTTAACTATGGCTACACCTTC
few	TRBV10-2	TRBJ1-2	.	CASRTDSYGYTF	TGCGCCAGCAGGACGGACAGCTATGGCTACACCTTC
.	TRBV20-1	TRBJ2-7	TRBD2	CSARLAGEYEQYF	TGCAGTGCTCGACTAGCGGGAGAGTACGAGCAGTACTTC
many	TRBV20-1	TRBJ1-2	.	CSAREAPRGYTF	TGCAGTGCTAGAGAGGCCCCGAGAGGCTACACCTTC
.	TRBV19	TRBJ1-5	TRBD1	CASRIPGQGFKF	TGTGCCAGTAGGATCCCTGGACAGGGTTTCAAATTT
many	TRBV6-1	TRBJ2-7	.	CASSPRTDFTYEQYF	TGTGCCAGCAGTCCCCGGACCGACTTTACCTACGAGCAGTACTTC
many	TRBV7-9	TRBJ2-2	TRBD2	CASRWTSGNTGELFF	TGTGCCAGCAGGTGGACTAGCGGGAACACCGGGGAGCTGTTTTTT
once	TRBV6-5	TRBJ1-2	TRBD1	CASSYDRGLDGYTF	TGTGCCAGCAGTTACGACAGGGGGCTTGATGGCTACACCTTC
many	TRBV10-3	TRBJ2-7	.	CAISVRGAVDEQYF	TGTGCCATCAGTGTGCGCGGGGCCGTAGACGAGCAGTACTTC
many	TRBV20-1	TRBJ1-2	TRBD1	CSALGQGWGYTF	TGCAGTGCCCTGGGACAGGGGTGGGGCTACACCTTC
.	TRBV6-2/TRBV6-3	TRBJ1-6	TRBD1	CASSSAGTAYSVNSPLHF	TGTGCCAGCAGCTCCGCCGGGACAGCCTACTCTGTTAATTCACCCCTCCACTTT
many	TRBV27	TRBJ2-7	.	CASGAGTFYEQYF	TGTGCCAGCGGCGCCGGGACTTTTTACGAGCAGTACTTC
many	TRBV18	TRBJ2-7	TRBD2	CASSRPGGSVYEQYF	TGTGCCAGCTCACGTCCCGGGGGGTCGGTCTACGAGCAGTACTTC
few	TRBV6-1	TRBJ2-2	.	CASPGSPGELFF	TGTGCCAGCCCTGGGTCCCCCGGGGAGCTGTTTTTT
many	TRBV6-2/TRBV6-3	TRBJ1-6	.	CASSPFGSPLHF	TGTGCCAGCAGTCCCTTTGGTTCACCCCTCCACTTT
.	TRBV25-1	TRBJ1-2	TRBD1	CASSITGTGGTYGYTF	TGTGCCAGCAGCATAACCGGGACAGGGGGAACCTATGGCTACACCTTC
few	TRBV19	TRBJ2-7	.	CASSSGGKGEQYF	TGTGCCAGTAGTTCTGGGGGGAAAGGAGAGCAGTACTTC
few	TRBV19	TRBJ1-3	.	CASGGGNTIYF	TGTGCCAGTGGTGGAGGAAACACCATATATTTT
many	TRBV7-8	TRBJ2-7	TRBD1	CASSSETGREQYF	TGTGCCAGCAGCTCTGAGACAGGGCGCGAGCAGTACTTC
.	TRBV18	TRBJ1-1	.	CASSPPAAGMNTEAFF	TGTGCCAGCTCACCACCCGCGGCAGGGATGAACACTGAAGCTTTCTTT
.	TRBV29-1	TRBJ2-5	.	CSVERQARTQYF	TGCAGCGTTGAAAGGCAGGCTAGGACCCAGTACTTC
many	TRBV20-1	TRBJ1-1	.	CSATQGPTNTEAFF	TGCAGTGCTACCCAGGGCCCTACCAACACTGAAGCTTTCTTT
many	TRBV28	TRBJ2-2	.	CASSLRGTGELFF	TGTGCCAGCAGTTTGCGAGGAACCGGGGAGCTGTTTTTT
.	TRBV3-1	TRBJ1-2	TRBD1	CASSRMTGSYGYTF	TGTGCCAGCAGCCGCATGACAGGGTCCTATGGCTACACCTTC
many	TRBV12-3/TRBV12-4	TRBJ2-7	.	CASSFGHQTSYEQYF	TGTGCCAGCAGTTTCGGCCACCAGACGTCCTACGAGCAGTACTTC
many	TRBV19	TRBJ2-4	TRBD1	CASSTGGLAKNIQYF	TGTGCCAGTAGTACAGGGGGCTTAGCCAAAAACATTCAGTACTTC